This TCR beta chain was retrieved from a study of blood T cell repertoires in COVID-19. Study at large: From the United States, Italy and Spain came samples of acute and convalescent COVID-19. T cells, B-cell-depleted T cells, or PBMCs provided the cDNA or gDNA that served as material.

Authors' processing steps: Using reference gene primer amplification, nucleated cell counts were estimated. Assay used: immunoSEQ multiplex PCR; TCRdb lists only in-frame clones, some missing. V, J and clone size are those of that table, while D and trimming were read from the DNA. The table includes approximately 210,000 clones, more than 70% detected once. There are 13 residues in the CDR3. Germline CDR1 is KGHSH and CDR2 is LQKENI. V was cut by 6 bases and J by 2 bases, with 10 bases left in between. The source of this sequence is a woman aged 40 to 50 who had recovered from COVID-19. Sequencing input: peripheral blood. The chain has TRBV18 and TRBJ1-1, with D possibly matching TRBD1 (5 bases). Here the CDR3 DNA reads TGTGCCAGCTCCCAGGGCTTAAACACTGAAGCTTTCTTT. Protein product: CASSQGLNTEAFF.